The 11 T cell receptor beta chains below all came from one sample that was sequenced in a study of blood T cell repertoires in COVID-19. Sequencing used immunoSEQ multiplex PCR; TCRdb keeps in-frame clones, though not all of them. The sample carries 300,000 to 350,000 clones, about 93% recorded once. Source material: peripheral blood. The receptors shown here come from a woman aged 18-29 years who had recovered from COVID-19.

The chain joins TRBV11-2 to TRBJ2-7, with TRBD2 identical over 7 bases. J gave up 7 bases and V 1 base, and 7 bases lay outside the gene matches. The CDR3 runs 14 residues. The germline V gene encodes CDR1 SGHAT and CDR2 FQNNGV. The CDR3 here is CASSLVAGRYEQYV. CDR3 DNA sequence: TGTGCCAGCAGCTTAGTTGCCGGGAGGTATGAGCAGTACGTC.

The CDR3 sequence is CASSQRSGGYYGYTF. The CDR3 coding sequence is TGTGCCAGCAGTCAGCGGTCTGGGGGGTACTATGGCTACACCTTC. The chain employs TRBV27 and TRBJ1-2; tentatively, D is TRBD1 (5 bases). Germline CDR1 MNHEY, CDR2 SMNVEV (reference sequence). CDR3 size: 15 residues. Trimming cost V 5 bases and J 3 bases, with 16 bases left between them.

The chain carries TRBV30 and TRBJ2-2, with a weak D call TRBD2 (7 bases). Trimming took 3 bases from V and 7 from J, leaving 21 bases between them. Per germline, CDR1 GTSNPN and CDR2 SVGIG (reference sequence). This CDR3 is built from 16 residues. The DNA of the CDR3 is TGTGCCTGGAGGGCCTGGGGGCGGGAGATTGGCGGGGAGCTGTTTTTT. Protein sequence: CAWRAWGREIGGELFF. The full variable domain, rest sourced from reference TRBV30 and TRBJ2-2, is SQTIHQWPATLVQPVGSPLSLECTVEGTSNPNLYWYRQAAGRGLQLLFYSVGIGQISSEVPQNLSASRPQDRQFILSSKKLLLSDSGFYLCAWRAWGREIGGELFFGEGSRLTVL.

The chain employs TRBV4-1 and TRBJ2-1; 9 bases are a match to TRBD2. CDR3 size: 17 residues. Unmatched junction bases numbered 13, after V lost 0 bases and J lost 10 bases. Looked up from germline, CDR1 is MGHRA and CDR2 is YSYEKL. The CDR3 DNA follows: TGCGCCAGCAGCCAAGATCGGAGCGGGAGGCCAAGAGGGGAGCAGTTCTTC. Amino acids: CASSQDRSGRPRGEQFF.

This chain uses TRBV5-6 with TRBJ1-1; tentative D call: TRBD1 (5 bases). Trimming took 6 bases from V and 3 from J, leaving 21 bases between them. CDR1 and CDR2 from the germline V gene are SGHDT and YYEEEE. The CDR3 runs to 16 residues. CDR3 nucleotide sequence: TGTGCCAGCACCCGCGGTCGAGGCGTCAGGGACACTGAAGCTTTCTTT. Translation: CASTRGRGVRDTEAFF. Together with reference TRBV5-6 and TRBJ1-1, the CDR3 gives the full variable domain: DAGVTQSPTHLIKTRGQQVTLRCSPKSGHDTVSWYQQALGQGPQFIFQYYEEEERQRGNFPDRFSGHQFPNYSSELNVNALLLGDSALYLCASTRGRGVRDTEAFFGQGTRLTVV.

The chain combines TRBV7-9 with TRBJ2-1; 7 positions match TRBD2. Germline V gene lookup returns CDR1 SEHNR and CDR2 FQNEAQ (reference sequence). There are 15 residues in the CDR3. Trimming at V came to 5 bases and at J to 2 bases, leaving 6 bases not matched to a gene. This chain's CDR3 is CASSAGLVAYNEQFF. CDR3 nucleotides: TGTGCCAGCAGCGCCGGACTAGTAGCCTACAATGAGCAGTTCTTC.

This clone was picked up a small number of times. The rearrangement uses TRBV7-9 and TRBJ1-6; D is uncertain. Germline V gene sequence: CDR1 SEHNR, CDR2 FQNEAQ (reference sequence). The CDR3 length is 17 residues. Trimming removed 5 bases at V and 5 bases at J, with 19 bases between. The CDR3 nucleotides are TGTGCCAGCAGCGCATCCGACCGAGGGAGCCATAATTCACCCCTCCACTTT. Translation gives CASSASDRGSHNSPLHF.

The chain links TRBV28 to TRBJ1-2, with 8 positions matching TRBD1. Losses at the gene ends were 2 bases for V and 6 bases for J; bases not matched to a gene: 2. Germline assignment: CDR1 MDHEN and CDR2 SYDVKM. The CDR3 totals 13 residues. The CDR3 bases are TGTGCCAGCAGTTTAGCAGGGGGCAATGGCTACACCTTC. This gives the protein CASSLAGGNGYTF.

The chain couples TRBV10-3 to TRBJ2-3, with D perhaps matching TRBD2 (6 bases). Trimming took 4 bases from V and 4 from J, leaving 12 bases between them. The CDR3 sequence is 14 residues long. Germline V CDR1 and CDR2: ENHRY, SYGVKD. CDR3 loop: CAISGGRRADTQYF. Written as DNA, the CDR3 is TGTGCCATCAGTGGAGGGAGGAGGGCAGATACGCAGTATTTT.

V and J are TRBV30 and TRBJ1-1; D unresolved. Germline CDR1 is GTSNPN and CDR2 is SVGIG (reference sequence). V lost 4 bases, J lost 4 bases, and 16 bases lay in between. The CDR3 loop spans 14 amino acids. The CDR3 region is CAWTSRGWGTEAFF. Here the CDR3 DNA reads TGTGCCTGGACGTCCCGGGGATGGGGCACTGAAGCTTTCTTT.

The gene calls are TRBV7-7 and TRBJ2-5; D unclear. Germline V CDR1 and CDR2: SSHAT, FNYEAQ (reference sequence). The CDR3 length is 13 residues. The ends were cut back, 5 bases at V and 3 bases at J, with 10 bases in the middle. The CDR3 region is CASSPISKETQYF. In DNA form, the CDR3 reads TGTGCCAGCAGCCCAATTTCCAAAGAGACCCAGTACTTC.